The 4 T cell receptor beta chains reported below all come from one sample, sequenced in a study of early T cells in non-severe SARS-CoV-2 infection. TCRdb re-called the 5' RACE reads through MiXCR, storing one row per CDR3 protein. This repertoire shows tens of thousands of distinct CDR3 sequences, 13% found once; its top ten account for approximately 8.5%. Material: whole blood, obtained at baseline. These receptors all stem from an adult who was a healthcare worker with PCR-confirmed SARS-CoV-2 infection or an uninfected control (not recorded which).

This clonotype is judged medium-sized. The rearrangement joins TRBV7-9 to TRBJ2-3; no firm D call. The length of the CDR3 is 12 residues. Germline V gene sequence: CDR1 SEHNR, CDR2 FQNEAQ (reference sequence). The V end lost 5 bases, the J end lost 5 bases, and 8 bases lay between the germline ends. The CDR3 bases are TGTGCCAGCAGCCCGACCGGAGATACGCAGTATTTT. Protein product: CASSPTGDTQYF.

A few counts support this clonotype. The V call is TRBV5-1, the J call TRBJ2-7; either TRBD1 or TRBD2 may supply D (7 bases each). The CDR3 has 16 amino acids. Germline values: CDR1 SGHRS, CDR2 YFSETQ. V shed 3 bases and J shed 0 bases, with 16 bases lying between them. The CDR3 DNA reads TGCGCCAGCAGCTCCCGACAGGGCGGGGGCTCCTACGAGCAGTACTTC. Protein sequence: CASSSRQGGGSYEQYF.

This clonotype was counted at least ten times. The chain is built from TRBV5-1 and TRBJ1-2, with no clear D. In germline, CDR1 is SGHRS, CDR2 YFSETQ. Trimming left V 5 bases short and J 1 base short, with 9 bases between. The CDR3 runs 13 residues. The CDR3 DNA is TGCGCCAGCAGTCAGGATTTTAACTATGGCTACACCTTC. Translation: CASSQDFNYGYTF.

This clonotype was observed at least ten times. The chain joins TRBV11-2 to TRBJ2-3, with TRBD2 matching 7 bases. The CDR3 length is 16 residues. Trimming took 5 bases from V and 0 from J; bases not matched to a gene: 8. CDR1 and CDR2 (germline): SGHAT, FQNNGV. CDR3 region: CASSRRLAASTDTQYF. DNA for the CDR3: TGTGCCAGCAGCCGTCGACTAGCTGCTAGCACAGATACGCAGTATTTT.